The next 2 T cell receptor beta chains were all read from a single sample in a study of blood T cell repertoires in COVID-19. The assay was immunoSEQ multiplex PCR, and TCRdb's table has in-frame clones only and misses some. Of 30,000 to 45,000 clones listed, roughly 89% were seen once; the top ten hold around 7%. Sequenced input: peripheral blood. The receptors here all came from a human donor in a cohort sampled during active COVID-19.

The V and J genes are TRBV4-3 and TRBJ2-2, with TRBD1 matching over 7 bases. J gave up 7 bases and V 0 bases, and 5 bases lay outside the gene matches. This CDR3 is 15 amino acids long. Germline V CDR1 and CDR2: LGHNA, YSLEER. For the CDR3, the DNA is TGCGCCAGCAGCCAAGATAGAGGGGGCGGCGGGGAGCTGTTTTTT. This gives the protein CASSQDRGGGGELFF.

The chain recombines TRBV18 with TRBJ1-1, with TRBD1 identical over 7 bases. The V segment lost 0 bases and the J segment 0 bases; nucleotides outside the gene matches: 4. This CDR3 spans 16 amino acids. Germline V gives CDR1 KGHSH, CDR2 LQKENI. The CDR3 region is CASSPPRTGMNTEAFF. CDR3 bases: TGTGCCAGCTCACCACCTAGGACAGGAATGAACACTGAAGCTTTCTTT.